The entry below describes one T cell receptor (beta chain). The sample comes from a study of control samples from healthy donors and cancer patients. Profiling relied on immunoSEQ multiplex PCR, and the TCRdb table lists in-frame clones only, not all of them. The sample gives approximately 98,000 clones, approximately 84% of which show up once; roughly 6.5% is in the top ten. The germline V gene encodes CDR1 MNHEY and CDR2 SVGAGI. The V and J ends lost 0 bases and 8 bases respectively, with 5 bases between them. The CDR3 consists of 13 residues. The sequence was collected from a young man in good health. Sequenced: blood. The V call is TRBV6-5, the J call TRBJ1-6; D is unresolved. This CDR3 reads CASSYSGDSPLHF. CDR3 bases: TGTGCCAGCAGTTACTCCGGGGATTCACCCCTCCACTTT.